Below, 21 T cell receptor beta chains from the same sample are listed, as sequenced in a study of regulatory T cells in long-lasting Graves disease. Building of the TCR beta libraries involved iRepertoire HTBI primers and Arm-PCR of CDR3 regions. One entry per CDR3 protein results from TCRdb running MiXCR on the multiplex PCR reads. The sample has approximately 690,000 distinct CDR3 sequences; 25% to 35% are singletons. Sample time point: persistent/refractory GD, antithyroid drugs over 5 years with positive TRAb. From RNA extracted from PBMCs, the TCR library was made. The sequencing here drew on peripheral blood mononuclear cells (PBMCs), taken when the disease was refractory, from a patient treated with antithyroid drugs. The receptors come from a female donor with Graves disease.

The chain joins TRBV18 to TRBJ1-1, with 8 positions matching TRBD1. The length of the CDR3 is 14 residues. The V and J ends lost 4 bases and 3 bases, in that order; junction bases with no gene match: 4. Germline V gene data show CDR1 as KGHSH and CDR2 as LQKENI. CDR3 in amino acids: CASSLLDRDTEAFF. The CDR3, as DNA: TGTGCCAGCTCACTACTGGACAGGGACACTGAAGCTTTCTTT.

This clonotype was recorded many times. The chain combines TRBV12-3 or TRBV12-4 with TRBJ1-1; a possible D gene is TRBD1 (6 bases). The CDR3 covers 14 residues. The ends were cut back, 6 bases at V and 2 bases at J, with 13 bases in the middle. In nucleotides, the CDR3 is TGTGCCAGCAGCCTAGGACAGCGTAACACTGAAGCTTTCTTT. The encoded protein is CASSLGQRNTEAFF.

This clonotype was observed a handful of times. The gene calls are TRBV10-3 and TRBJ1-4; D unclear. CDR3 length equals 12 residues. The germline gives CDR1 ENHRY, CDR2 SYGVKD. V lost 3 bases, J lost 5 bases, and 4 bases lay in between. DNA for the CDR3: TGTGCCATCAGTGAACAGAATGAAAAACTGTTTTTT. Protein sequence: CAISEQNEKLFF.

The chain joins TRBV12-3 or TRBV12-4 to TRBJ1-2; D is unclear. The CDR3 extends over 13 amino acids. V was shortened by 8 bases and J by 5 bases, with 15 bases between the two germline ends. CDR3 protein: CASAIRALYGYTF. Here the CDR3 DNA reads TGTGCCAGCGCAATAAGGGCATTATATGGCTACACCTTC.

The CDR3 region is CASSFRESGSPLHF. The CDR3 DNA reads TGTGCCAGCAGTTTCCGGGAGTCAGGTTCACCCCTCCACTTT. The chain carries TRBV27 and TRBJ1-6; no reliable D call. Germline lookup yields CDR1 MNHEY and CDR2 SMNVEV (reference sequence). V gave up 3 bases and J gave up 9 bases, with 12 bases separating them. This CDR3 has 14 residues.

This clonotype was counted between two and nine times. V usage is TRBV6-2 or TRBV6-3 and J usage is TRBJ1-4, with 7 bases that match TRBD1. Germline values: CDR1 MNHEY, CDR2 SVGEGT. Unmatched junction bases numbered 4, after V lost 1 base and J lost 8 bases. There are 14 residues in the CDR3. CDR3 coding DNA: TGTGCCAGCAGTTACTTAGGCAGGGGGGAAAAACTGTTTTTT. It codes for CASSYLGRGEKLFF.

The gene calls are TRBV6-1 and TRBJ2-7; D ambiguous. This CDR3 region has 13 residues. CDR1 is MNHNS and CDR2 is SASEGT in the germline V gene. The V end was cut by 7 bases, the J end by 2 bases, with 12 bases between. The CDR3, as DNA: TGTGCCAGCATTATGACTTTCCCCTACGAGCAGTACTTC. This codes for CASIMTFPYEQYF.

In its sample, this clonotype was seen a few times. This chain joins TRBV5-1 and TRBJ1-2; TRBD1 matches 8 bases. This CDR3 spans 16 amino acids. Germline-derived CDR1 and CDR2 are SGHRS and YFSETQ. Trimming removed 4 bases from V and 6 bases from J; junction bases left unmatched: 14. CDR3 residues: CASSPRTGQVLDGYTF. CDR3 DNA sequence: TGCGCCAGCAGCCCAAGGACAGGGCAGGTATTAGATGGCTACACCTTC.

This clonotype was seen only a few times. The chain employs TRBV27 and TRBJ2-5; D remains unclear. The CDR3 is 12 amino acids. Trimming removed 4 bases at V and 4 bases at J, with 7 bases between. Germline CDR1 and CDR2: MNHEY and SMNVEV (reference sequence). The CDR3 bases are TGTGCCAGCAGTTCAAAGGGAGAGACCCAGTACTTC. It is translated as CASSSKGETQYF.

The chain has TRBV6-1 and TRBJ1-2; D gene ambiguous. V was shortened by 7 bases and J by 2 bases, with 17 bases between the two germline ends. The CDR3 is 15 amino acids. Germline values: CDR1 MNHNS, CDR2 SASEGT. This chain's CDR3 is CASIPGRVLNYGYTF. Here the CDR3 DNA reads TGTGCCAGCATCCCCGGGAGAGTATTAAACTATGGCTACACCTTC.

In this sample, this clonotype turned up once. The chain couples TRBV20-1 to TRBJ1-1, with 9 bases aligning to TRBD1. V was clipped by 4 bases and J by 6 bases; unmatched bases: 6. The CDR3 is 13 residues long. CDR1 is DFQATT, CDR2 SNEGSKA, per germline (reference sequence). CDR3 in DNA: TGCAGTGCTACAGACAGGGGGTGGGCTGAAGCTTTCTTT. This codes for CSATDRGWAEAFF.

This chain joins TRBV5-1 and TRBJ1-1; D gene ambiguous. The germline V gene has CDR1 SGHRS and CDR2 YFSETQ. The CDR3 contains 13 residues. Trimming pared 0 bases from V and 7 bases from J, leaving 10 bases between. Here the CDR3 reads CASSLEVWSEAFF. The CDR3 bases are TGCGCCAGCAGCTTGGAGGTTTGGAGTGAAGCTTTCTTT.

CDR3 nucleotides: TGTGCCAGCAGTCGATGGGGGCTGGATTCACCCCTCCACTTT. This encodes CASSRWGLDSPLHF. The chain recombines TRBV6-1 with TRBJ1-6, with a tentative D call TRBD1 (6 bases). Trimming left V 5 bases short and J 8 bases short, with 13 bases between. Per germline, CDR1 MNHNS and CDR2 SASEGT. The CDR3 covers 14 residues.

This clonotype appeared a few times. The genes are TRBV27 and TRBJ2-7, with TRBD1 as a possible D gene (6 bases). Trimming removed 6 bases at V and 0 bases at J, with 15 bases between. The V gene's germline CDR1 is MNHEY and CDR2 SMNVEV (reference sequence). This CDR3 contains 15 residues. The CDR3 here is CASRLRGYSSYEQYF. DNA of the CDR3: TGTGCCAGCAGGCTCAGGGGTTATAGCTCCTACGAGCAGTACTTC.

This clonotype was seen ten or more times. The V gene is TRBV12-3 or TRBV12-4, the J gene TRBJ1-6, with 9 bases fitting TRBD1. J gave up 10 bases and V 6 bases, and 10 bases lay outside the gene matches. This CDR3 has 15 amino acids. Written as DNA, the CDR3 is TGTGCCAGCAGACGGGGGCGGGACAGGGACTCACCCCTCCACTTT. Amino acids: CASRRGRDRDSPLHF.

The table lists this clonotype with a few counts. The V call is TRBV29-1, the J call TRBJ1-2, with D perhaps matching TRBD1 (6 bases). Germline V CDR1 and CDR2: SQVTM, ANQGSEA. There are 14 residues in the CDR3. V gave up 4 bases and J gave up 4 bases, with 16 bases separating them. The CDR3 DNA reads TGCAGCGTTGGGTCTCGGACAGAAAGCTATGGCTACACCTTC. The encoded protein is CSVGSRTESYGYTF.

This clonotype was seen more than once but under ten times. The V call is TRBV6-1, the J call TRBJ1-2; D is uncertain. Germline loops: CDR1 MNHNS, CDR2 SASEGT. Trimming took 7 bases from V and 4 from J, leaving 19 bases between them. This CDR3 region has 15 residues. CDR3 in amino acids: CASTTSLAIPYGYTF. In DNA, the CDR3 is TGTGCCAGCACCACCTCGTTAGCCATTCCCTATGGCTACACCTTC.

This clonotype was counted many times. This rearrangement joins TRBV11-2 to TRBJ2-7, with 9 bases matching TRBD1. V lost 6 bases and J lost 5; bases outside the gene matches: 11. Germline assignment: CDR1 SGHAT and CDR2 FQNNGV. This CDR3 has 15 amino acids. The CDR3 loop is CASSMGTGSHHEQYF. The CDR3 nucleotides read TGTGCCAGCAGTATGGGGACAGGGTCGCACCACGAGCAGTACTTC.

This clonotype was seen a handful of times. The chain uses TRBV20-1 and TRBJ1-6; unclear D gene. CDR1 is DFQATT, CDR2 SNEGSKA, per germline (reference sequence). Trimming pared 3 bases from V and 8 bases from J, leaving 11 bases between. CDR3 size: 13 residues. In nucleotides, the CDR3 is TGCAGTGCTAGGACTAATAAGGATTCACCCCTCCACTTT. It codes for CSARTNKDSPLHF.

This clonotype was found a few times. The CDR3 region has the DNA TGTGCCATCAGTGGTGGACAGGTAGCAGAGACCCAGTACTTC. It translates to CAISGGQVAETQYF. The chain couples TRBV10-3 to TRBJ2-5; 7 positions match TRBD1. Germline values: CDR1 ENHRY, CDR2 SYGVKD. The CDR3 is 14 amino acids. Germline trimming cut 4 bases from V and 4 bases from J; bases unmatched to any gene: 6.

This clonotype came up a few times. The chain employs TRBV6-1 and TRBJ2-5; D gene uncertain. Trimming pared 5 bases from V and 2 bases from J, leaving 15 bases between. The V gene's germline CDR1 is MNHNS and CDR2 SASEGT. This CDR3 is 15 amino acids long. The CDR3 DNA sequence: TGTGCCAGCAGTCCCATGGGCCTGGGGCAAGAGACCCAGTACTTC. Its protein is CASSPMGLGQETQYF.